Below, 17 T cell receptor beta chains from the same sample are listed, as sequenced in a study of blood T cells in healthy people across ages. Next came a second PCR, run for about 6 to 12 cycles, which used a sample-barcoded 5' primer along with a J-beta primer mix. Using its own MiXCR run on the 5' RACE reads, TCRdb lists one record per CDR3 protein. Of some 1.8 million distinct CDR3 sequences in the sample, 35% to 50% were seen once. The specimen sequenced was blood. The receptors originated from a human donor in good health.

In this sample, this clonotype turned up a few times. V usage is TRBV5-4 and J usage is TRBJ2-7, with D uncertain. The J call may be in error: the DNA end matches TRBJ2-5 better. The CDR3 has 14 amino acids. Germline V gene lookup returns CDR1 SGHNT and CDR2 YYREEE (reference sequence). Here the CDR3 reads CASSLYRVRETQYF. DNA for the CDR3: TGTGCCAGCAGCTTGTATCGGGTGAGGGAGACCCAGTACTTC.

This clonotype was observed once. At one end, the junction sequence differs from germline, possibly due to a read error. The rearrangement links TRBV14 to TRBJ1-2; a weak D match, TRBD1 (5 bases). The CDR3 length is 14 residues. Germline CDR1 and CDR2: SGHDN and FVKESK. CDR3 sequence reads: CAGSQGHLSYGYTF. Written as DNA, the CDR3 is TGTGCCGGCAGCCAGGGTCACCTTTCTTATGGCTACACCTTC.

V and J are TRBV4-3 and TRBJ2-1; TRBD1 is a possible D gene (7 bases). Germline V CDR1 and CDR2: LGHNA, YSLEER. The CDR3 runs to 17 residues. With 0 bases removed from V and 8 bases from J, the gap between germline ends came to 20 bases. In DNA, the CDR3 is TGCGCCAGCAGCCAAGATCCCGGAGGGGGCCCAGTGGATGAGCAGTTCTTC. Its protein product is CASSQDPGGGPVDEQFF.

V gene TRBV2 combines with J gene TRBJ2-1; unclear D gene. Per germline, CDR1 SNHLY and CDR2 FYNNEI. This CDR3 is 12 amino acids long. Trimming removed 4 bases at V and 10 bases at J, with 11 bases between. CDR3 in amino acids: CASSAARREQFF. CDR3 in DNA: TGTGCCAGCAGTGCAGCTAGAAGAGAGCAGTTCTTC.

The chain has TRBV6-2 or TRBV6-3 and TRBJ2-7, with D unresolved. CDR1 and CDR2 from the germline V gene are MNHEY and SVGEGT. CDR3 length: 13 residues. Trimming left V 2 bases short and J 2 bases short, with 7 bases between. CDR3 amino acids: CASSYRSAYEQYF. For the CDR3, the DNA is TGTGCCAGCAGTTACCGGTCCGCCTACGAGCAGTACTTC.

This clonotype has a handful of counts. V gene TRBV5-1 combines with J gene TRBJ1-2; no clear D. The CDR3 has 14 residues. Germline V CDR1 and CDR2: SGHRS, YFSETQ. Trimming shortened V by 0 bases and J by 4 bases, and 10 bases separated the two germline ends. CDR3 region: CASSLDRTVYGYTF. The DNA of the CDR3 is TGCGCCAGCAGCTTGGATAGGACGGTCTATGGCTACACCTTC. Full variable domain (outside the CDR3, taken from reference TRBV5-1 and TRBJ1-2): KAGVTQTPRYLIKTRGQQVTLSCSPISGHRSVSWYQQTPGQGLQFLFEYFSETQRNKGNFPGRFSGRQFSNSRSEMNVSTLELGDSALYLCASSLDRTVYGYTFGSGTRLTVV.

In this sample, this clonotype turned up a few times. For the CDR3, the DNA is TGTGCCAGCAGTCTCACTAGCGGGGCAGCCGATACGCAGTATTTT. This translates into CASSLTSGAADTQYF. This chain uses TRBV12-3 or TRBV12-4 with TRBJ2-3, with 10 bases lining up with TRBD2. This CDR3 is 15 amino acids long. The junction had 8 bases not matched to a gene; V was cut back by 5 bases and J by 6 bases.

This chain joins TRBV4-1 and TRBJ2-5; tentatively, D is TRBD1 (5 bases). Germline-derived CDR1 and CDR2 are MGHRA and YSYEKL. The CDR3 is made up of 15 amino acids. V shed 0 bases and J shed 11 bases, with 19 bases lying between them. CDR3 residues: CASSQDLLGRGWQYF. In DNA, the CDR3 is TGCGCCAGCAGCCAAGATCTTCTGGGTAGGGGTTGGCAGTACTTC.

This clonotype was picked up one time. V and J are TRBV6-2 or TRBV6-3 and TRBJ2-5, with a weak D call TRBD1 (7 bases). The CDR3 is 16 amino acids. CDR1 is MNHEY and CDR2 is SVGEGT in the germline V gene. Trimming removed 6 bases at V and 0 bases at J, with 17 bases between. This CDR3 reads CASRRSGGTYQETQYF. The CDR3 nucleotides are TGTGCCAGCAGGAGATCAGGGGGGACGTACCAAGAGACCCAGTACTTC.

This clonotype was picked up a small number of times. The CDR3 sequence: CASSSSSGGPYNEQFF. The CDR3 DNA sequence: TGTGCCAGCAGCTCATCTAGCGGGGGGCCCTACAATGAGCAGTTCTTC. The chain has TRBV7-3 and TRBJ2-1, with 11 bases fitting TRBD2. CDR1 and CDR2 (germline): SGHTA, FQGTGA. Losses at the gene ends were 4 bases for V and 2 bases for J; bases not matched to a gene: 4. The CDR3 loop spans 16 amino acids.

In its sample, this clonotype was seen once. The rearrangement uses TRBV20-1 and TRBJ2-5; TRBD2 matches 7 bases. Germline V gives CDR1 DFQATT, CDR2 SNEGSKA (reference sequence). CDR3 length: 15 amino acids. The V and J ends lost 3 bases and 11 bases, in that order; junction bases with no gene match: 18. CDR3 in DNA: TGCAGTGCTAGCGCAGAGGGACTACTGTACAATGAGCAGTACTTC. This codes for CSASAEGLLYNEQYF.

This clonotype was detected only a few times. The chain combines TRBV12-3 or TRBV12-4 with TRBJ2-3; 7 nucleotides line up with TRBD2. The length of the CDR3 is 15 residues. Trimming took 4 bases from V and 2 from J; bases not matched to a gene: 6. DNA of the CDR3: TGTGCCAGCAGTTCTTGGGACTACCCCACAGATACGCAGTATTTT. This encodes CASSSWDYPTDTQYF.

This clonotype was counted ten times or more. The V gene is TRBV4-1, the J gene TRBJ2-5; TRBD1 matches 9 bases. Per germline, CDR1 MGHRA and CDR2 YSYEKL. Trimming cost V 3 bases and J 6 bases; bases outside gene matches: 5. The CDR3 spans 14 residues. The CDR3 nucleotides are TGCGCCAGCAGCCATGTAGACAGGGGGAAGACCCAGTACTTC. The encoded protein is CASSHVDRGKTQYF.

The chain recombines TRBV6-5 with TRBJ1-6, with unresolved D. The CDR3 covers 15 residues. The germline CDR1 and CDR2 sequences are MNHEY and SVGAGI. Trimming removed 0 bases at V and 5 bases at J, with 8 bases between. In DNA form, the CDR3 reads TGTGCCAGCAGTTACTCGTCCGGTAATAATTCACCCCTCCACTTT. It codes for CASSYSSGNNSPLHF.

The rearrangement uses TRBV15 and TRBJ2-7; D perhaps matches TRBD1 (5 bases). The CDR3 length is 12 residues. The V end was cut by 0 bases, the J end by 9 bases, with 9 bases between. Germline CDR1 and CDR2: LNHNV and YYDKDF (reference sequence). DNA for the CDR3: TGTGCCACCAGCAGAGATGGACACGCGCAGTACTTC. Encoded protein: CATSRDGHAQYF.

This clonotype was seen many times. The V gene is TRBV20-1, the J gene TRBJ2-3; TRBD2 agrees at 12 bases. The CDR3 has 18 residues. From germline, CDR1 is DFQATT and CDR2 SNEGSKA (reference sequence). The V and J ends lost 6 bases and 5 bases, in that order; junction bases with no gene match: 18. CDR3 DNA sequence: TGCAGTGCCGAAACTCAAAGGGCACTAGCGGGGGGAAGAGATACGCAGTATTTT. This translates into CSAETQRALAGGRDTQYF.

V is TRBV25-1 and J is TRBJ1-2, with D perhaps TRBD1 (6 bases). The germline CDR1 and CDR2 sequences are MGHDK and SYGVNS. This CDR3 spans 14 amino acids. Deletions cut 6 bases from V and 3 bases from J, with 14 bases between. Here the CDR3 DNA reads TGTGCCAGCAGAGGGATCGGACAGCACTATGGCTACACCTTC. It translates to CASRGIGQHYGYTF.